The TCR beta chain under discussion was sequenced for a study of CD8+CD57+ T cells in acquired aplastic anemia (dated by TCRdb to 2016 to 2019). For the wider study: A mean of about 3.2 ug of DNA, ranging from roughly 0.2 to 27.4 ug, was extracted from sorted CD4+ and CD8+ cells. CD8+CD57+ expansion was defined as frequency above the mean frequency observed in healthy subjects. Summary of the overall study and its limitations: Fewer than 35 CD8+ CDR3 sequences were found to be shared between patients and controls, but these sequences appeared to be highly expressed in patients and within the immunodominant clones of the patients. No significant difference in CD8+ Simpson's diversity was found between patients and healthy controls (P=0.060).

This clonotype was counted at least ten times. The antigen it recognizes is unknown. No per-base quality is available; no much larger clone lies one base away. Patients chosen for sequencing had shown expansion of CD8+CD57+ cells by flow cytometry. Every patient had severe acquired aplastic anemia, diagnosed using the International Study of Aplastic Anemia and Agranulocytosis and Camitta criteria. Patients had received no therapy at the time of blood sampling. The study deep-sequenced TCR repertoires of sorted CD4+ and CD8+ blood T cells from severe aplastic anemia patients and healthy subjects. In the USA, patient enrollment took place under clinicaltrials.gov protocols 00001620, 01623167, 00001397, 00071045, 00081523 and 00961064. Ficoll-Paque density gradient centrifugation was used to isolate peripheral blood mononuclear cells. CD4+ and CD8+ T cells were sorted by FACS or magnetic beads before DNA extraction.

Genomic DNA served as template for TCR beta VDJ combination and CDR3 sequence profiling. An Illumina HiSeq 2000 was used for TCR repertoire sequencing. In the authors' own workflow: Repertoire assessment relied on Simpson's diversity index, CDR3 size and DJ length profiles, and TRBV/TRBJ rearrangement plots. Whichever DNA sequence was most abundant in the deep sequencing data was defined as the immunodominant clone. CDR3 amino acid sequences were checked for sharing between subjects and were compared against published repertoires and the VDJdb database. In TCRdb, the public reads were trimmed at Q25 with fastp and aligned with MiXCR, with productive beta chains retained. Each entry merges the rows of one CDR3 protein and shows their most common DNA and genes. For this entry, the V and J calls and clone size follow TCRdb and not the study's own pipeline. In this sample the table shows 150,000 to 200,000 distinct CDR3 sequences, roughly 65% of which occur a single time. The ten largest clones capture approximately 40% of the sample.

CDR1 and CDR2 are drawn from the germline V gene: MNHEY, SVGAGI. From the cysteine through the phenylalanine, the CDR3 covers 13 amino acids. The read is trimmed to its CDR3 DNA, 39 bases read in frame from base 1. The junction carries 11 bases between V and J, which are trimmed by 5 bases and 3 bases respectively. The rearrangement combines TRBV6-5 with TRBJ2-7; a tentative D match to TRBD1 spans 6 bases. Sequences were obtained from sorted CD4+, CD8+, or CD8+CD57+ T cells (not recorded which) from PBMCs. The receptor comes from a human donor with aplastic anemia. DNA sequence: TGTGCCAGCAGTCGTCCGGACAGCTACGAGCAGTACTTC. Protein translation: CASSRPDSYEQYF.